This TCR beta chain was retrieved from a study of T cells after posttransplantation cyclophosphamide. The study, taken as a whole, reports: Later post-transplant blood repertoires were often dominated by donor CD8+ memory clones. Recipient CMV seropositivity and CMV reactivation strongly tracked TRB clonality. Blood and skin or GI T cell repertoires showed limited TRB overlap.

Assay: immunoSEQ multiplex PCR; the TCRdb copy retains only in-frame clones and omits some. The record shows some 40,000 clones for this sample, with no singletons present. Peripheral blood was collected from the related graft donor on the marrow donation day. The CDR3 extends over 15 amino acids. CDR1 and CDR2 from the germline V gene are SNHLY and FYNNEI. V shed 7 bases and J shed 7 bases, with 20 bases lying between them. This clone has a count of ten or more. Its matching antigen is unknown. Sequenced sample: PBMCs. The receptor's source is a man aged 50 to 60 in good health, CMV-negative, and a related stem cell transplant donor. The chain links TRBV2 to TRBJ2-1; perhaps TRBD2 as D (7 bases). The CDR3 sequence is CASKLGGVSRNEQFF. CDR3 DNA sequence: TGTGCCAGCAAGCTAGGGGGGGTGTCGCGGAATGAGCAGTTCTTC.